Below, 30 T cell receptor beta chains from the same sample are listed, as sequenced in a study of identical twins' blood T cells (dated by TCRdb to 2013 to 2014). Library creation used 5' RACE. Sequencing took place on an Illumina Genome Analyzer IIx. In TCRdb, the public reads were trimmed at Q25 with fastp and aligned with MiXCR, with productive beta chains retained. Each CDR3 protein appears once, grouped with its most common genes and DNA. This sample comprises fewer than 450,000 distinct CDR3 sequences, roughly 31% of them detected only once. Of the sample, more than 5.5% falls within the top ten clones. The sample was PBMCs. The receptors were gathered from a woman between 18 and 49 years old in good health.

The chain employs TRBV20-1 and TRBJ1-2; 9 positions agree with TRBD1. V gave up 0 bases and J gave up 7 bases; unmatched junction bases: 6. CDR1 is DFQATT, CDR2 SNEGSKA, per germline (reference sequence). The CDR3 is made up of 14 amino acids. CDR3 in DNA: TGCAGTGCTAGAGACCGGGACAGGGAGACTGGCTACACCTTC. Residues: CSARDRDRETGYTF.

The chain recombines TRBV13 with TRBJ2-2; 7 nucleotides line up with TRBD1. V lost 0 bases to trimming and J lost 1 base; unmatched junction nucleotides: 5. Per the germline V gene, CDR1 is PRHDT and CDR2 is FYEKMQ (reference sequence). The CDR3 is 17 amino acids. CDR3 amino acids: CASSLGLYRGNTGELFF. CDR3 DNA sequence: TGTGCCAGCAGCTTAGGCCTTTACAGGGGGAACACCGGGGAGCTGTTTTTT.

V is TRBV10-3 and J is TRBJ2-1; D is uncertain. This CDR3 has 15 amino acids. Germline V gives CDR1 ENHRY, CDR2 SYGVKD. V was clipped by 1 base and J by 1 base, with 8 bases between them. CDR3: CAISELVGSYNEQFF. CDR3 sequence (DNA): TGTGCCATCAGTGAGTTGGTGGGGTCCTACAATGAGCAGTTCTTC.

This clonotype was counted a single time. This chain links TRBV6-5 with TRBJ1-6; no clear D. Between the trimmed V and J ends, which lost 5 bases and 4 bases, there was a span of 21 bases. This CDR3 comprises 18 residues. Germline V gives CDR1 MNHEY, CDR2 SVGAGI. The CDR3 here is CASSPDPRAVVYNSPLHF. Here the CDR3 DNA reads TGTGCCAGCAGTCCCGACCCGCGAGCAGTTGTGTATAATTCACCCCTCCACTTT.

As for this clonotype: A much more abundant neighbour one base away suggests this may be a read error. The V call is TRBV11-2, the J call TRBJ1-5; D unresolved. From germline, CDR1 is SGHAT and CDR2 FQNNGV. CDR3 length: 14 amino acids. The CDR3: CAGSLTHSNQPQHF. The CDR3 DNA reads TGTGCCGGCAGCTTAACTCATAGCAATCAGCCCCAGCATTTT.

The chain links TRBV18 to TRBJ1-1; the D is unclear. CDR3 length equals 18 residues. Germline V gene data show CDR1 as KGHSH and CDR2 as LQKENI. V lost 1 base and J lost 1, with 19 bases in between. The CDR3 bases are TGTGCCAGCTCACCACTTCGTAGGACGGTGGGAGGGAACACTGAAGCTTTCTTT. Protein sequence: CASSPLRRTVGGNTEAFF.

The rearrangement joins TRBV7-2 to TRBJ1-2, with 10 positions matching TRBD1. Germline loops: CDR1 SGHTA, CDR2 FQGNSA. The CDR3 sequence is 14 residues long. V trimming: 6 bases; J trimming: 3 bases; junction bases outside the gene matches: 4. The DNA of the CDR3 is TGTGCCAGCAGGACAGGGGGCCTAGACTATGGCTACACCTTC. This gives the protein CASRTGGLDYGYTF.

The chain employs TRBV2 and TRBJ1-3, with D tentatively TRBD1 (5 bases). This CDR3 has 14 residues. In germline, CDR1 is SNHLY, CDR2 FYNNEI. V gave up 7 bases and J gave up 0 bases, with 10 bases separating them. The CDR3 region is CASIRTRSGNTIYF. CDR3 bases: TGTGCCAGCATCCGGACACGCTCTGGAAACACCATATATTTT.

The chain carries TRBV5-1 and TRBJ1-1; a weak D match, TRBD1 (6 bases). The CDR3 runs to 17 residues. CDR1 is SGHRS, CDR2 YFSETQ, per germline. V gave up 1 base and J gave up 0 bases, with 16 bases separating them. CDR3 amino acids: CASSLLGGLRMNTEAFF. The CDR3 DNA sequence: TGCGCCAGCAGCTTGTTAGGGGGATTACGCATGAACACTGAAGCTTTCTTT.

In this sample, this clonotype turned up a few times. The rearrangement links TRBV11-3 to TRBJ1-1; TRBD1 aligns across 9 bases. The CDR3 has 18 residues. The junction had 14 bases not matched to a gene; V was cut back by 5 bases and J by 1 base. Germline V lookup: CDR1 SGHNT, CDR2 YENEEA. The CDR3 bases are TGTGCCAGCAGCCCTTTGACCGGGACAGGGTACGAGAACACTGAAGCTTTCTTT. Its protein product is CASSPLTGTGYENTEAFF.

V is TRBV20-1 and J is TRBJ1-1; 8 nucleotides align to TRBD1. CDR3 size: 12 residues. The trim removed 1 base at V and 6 bases at J, leaving 1 base unmatched. Germline-derived CDR1 and CDR2 are DFQATT and SNEGSKA (reference sequence). The CDR3 loop reads CSARADRAEAFF. CDR3 nucleotide sequence: TGCAGTGCTAGAGCGGACAGGGCTGAAGCTTTCTTT.

V is TRBV20-1 and J is TRBJ1-2; a possible D gene is TRBD1 (5 bases). V lost 6 bases and J 5 bases, leaving 7 bases between the germline ends. The CDR3 is 10 amino acids. In germline, CDR1 is DFQATT, CDR2 SNEGSKA (reference sequence). In nucleotides, the CDR3 is TGCAGTGCCCCAGGGTATGGCTACACCTTC. Translation gives CSAPGYGYTF.

This clonotype was counted ten times or more. This chain uses TRBV2 with TRBJ2-5, with D hard to call. This CDR3 is 12 amino acids long. CDR1 is SNHLY and CDR2 is FYNNEI in the germline V gene. Trimming pared 5 bases from V and 2 bases from J, leaving 6 bases between. The CDR3 here is CASSSQQETQYF. The CDR3 DNA follows: TGTGCCAGCAGTAGCCAGCAAGAGACCCAGTACTTC.

CDR3 protein: CSARILGQGQETQYF. In DNA form, the CDR3 reads TGCAGTGCTAGAATATTAGGACAGGGACAAGAGACCCAGTACTTC. The chain uses TRBV20-1 and TRBJ2-5; 8 bases are a match to TRBD1. CDR1 is DFQATT, CDR2 SNEGSKA, per germline (reference sequence). Trimming at V came to 2 bases and at J to 2 bases, leaving 7 bases not matched to a gene. This CDR3 comprises 15 residues.

V is TRBV12-3 or TRBV12-4 and J is TRBJ1-1, with D tentatively TRBD1 (6 bases). Trimming pared 4 bases from V and 1 base from J, leaving 13 bases between. The CDR3 totals 15 residues. The CDR3 DNA follows: TGTGCCAGCAGTTCTCCGGTACAGGGGAACACTGAAGCTTTCTTT. Residues: CASSSPVQGNTEAFF.

The J gene is TRBJ1-5, the V gene TRBV28, with 8 nucleotides matching TRBD1. The CDR3 sequence is 16 residues long. From germline, CDR1 is MDHEN and CDR2 SYDVKM. V lost 5 bases and J lost 6; bases outside the gene matches: 12. The CDR3 DNA reads as TGTGCCAGCAGTAAATGGGCAGGGGGCGCGGGTCAGCCCCAGCATTTT. Translated: CASSKWAGGAGQPQHF. Variable domain in full (rest from reference TRBV28 and TRBJ1-5): DVKVTQSSRYLVKRTGEKVFLECVQDMDHENMFWYRQDPGLGLRLIYFSYDVKMKEKGDIPEGYSVSREKKERFSLILESASTNQTSMYLCASSKWAGGAGQPQHFGDGTRLSIL.

The chain couples TRBV5-1 to TRBJ1-1, with D unresolved. This CDR3 is 17 amino acids long. Trimming took 1 base from V and 1 from J, leaving 17 bases between them. Germline V gene data show CDR1 as SGHRS and CDR2 as YFSETQ. The CDR3 is CASSLWGSREANTEAFF. The CDR3 DNA reads TGCGCCAGCAGCTTGTGGGGTTCAAGGGAGGCGAACACTGAAGCTTTCTTT. Variable domain in full (rest from reference TRBV5-1 and TRBJ1-1): KAGVTQTPRYLIKTRGQQVTLSCSPISGHRSVSWYQQTPGQGLQFLFEYFSETQRNKGNFPGRFSGRQFSNSRSEMNVSTLELGDSALYLCASSLWGSREANTEAFFGQGTRLTVV.

In regard to this clonotype: Its ends do not fully match the called genes, so a read error is possible. This sequence joins TRBV18 and TRBJ1-2; unclear D gene. In germline, CDR1 is KGHSH, CDR2 LQKENI. The CDR3 totals 13 residues. DNA of the CDR3: TGTGCCTGCTCACATGATCCTAACTATGGCTACACCTTC. Protein: CACSHDPNYGYTF.

This clonotype was found a few times. V is TRBV6-4 and J is TRBJ2-1; 8 bases are a match to TRBD2. CDR1 is MRHNA, CDR2 SNTAGT, per germline. CDR3 length: 14 residues. V gave up 6 bases and J gave up 5 bases; unmatched junction bases: 6. In DNA, the CDR3 is TGTGCCAGCAGCTTCAGTAGCGGGAACAATGAGCAGTTCTTC. Amino acids: CASSFSSGNNEQFF.

The rearrangement links TRBV27 to TRBJ1-3; D might be TRBD1 (5 bases). The V and J ends lost 3 bases and 4 bases respectively, with 10 bases between them. Germline-derived CDR1 and CDR2 are MNHEY and SMNVEV (reference sequence). This CDR3 region has 14 residues. The CDR3 DNA follows: TGTGCCAGCAGTTTTGGGGCTATCGGAAACACCATATATTTT. This encodes CASSFGAIGNTIYF.

Comments on this clonotype: One end of the junction does not line up with germline, which may come from a read error. The chain recombines TRBV29-1 with TRBJ1-1, with D unresolved. CDR3 length equals 10 residues. Germline CDR1 and CDR2: SQVTM and ANQGSEA. CDR3 in DNA: TGCAGCGGTGTTTACACTGAGGCTTTCTTT. Translated, it gives CSGVYTEAFF.

The gene calls are TRBV29-1 and TRBJ1-1; D possibly corresponds to TRBD1 (5 bases). V gave up 4 bases and J gave up 5 bases, with 14 bases separating them. Looked up from germline, CDR1 is SQVTM and CDR2 is ANQGSEA. CDR3 size: 13 residues. In DNA, the CDR3 is TGCAGCGTTGTGGGACCACCGGGAACTGAAGCTTTCTTT. This encodes CSVVGPPGTEAFF.

Concerning this clonotype: An end of the junction does not agree with germline; a read error may underlie this. The chain couples TRBV19 to TRBJ2-2; the D gene is possibly TRBD2 (5 bases). Germline assignment: CDR1 LNHDA and CDR2 SQIVND (reference sequence). This CDR3 has 14 amino acids. CDR3 loop: CASSIRTEAGDLFF. The CDR3 bases are TGTGCCAGTAGTATTAGAACGGAGGCCGGGGATCTGTTTTTT.

V and J are TRBV12-3 or TRBV12-4 and TRBJ2-2, with D unresolved. CDR3 length equals 14 residues. V lost 6 bases and J 7 bases, leaving 15 bases between the germline ends. The CDR3 DNA is TGTGCCAGCAGCCTAACCCCCCCGGGCGGGGAGCTGTTTTTT. The encoded protein is CASSLTPPGGELFF.

Only a few counts were recorded for this clonotype. The rearrangement joins TRBV20-1 to TRBJ1-1; TRBD1 matches 9 bases. The CDR3 loop spans 15 amino acids. In germline, CDR1 is DFQATT, CDR2 SNEGSKA (reference sequence). Losses at the gene ends were 0 bases for V and 4 bases for J; bases not matched to a gene: 6. In nucleotides, the CDR3 is TGCAGTGCTAGAGACCCCGGACAGGGGTCCACTGAAGCTTTCTTT. As protein: CSARDPGQGSTEAFF.

This clonotype was seen repeatedly, ten times or more. V gene TRBV10-3 combines with J gene TRBJ1-5; tentative D call: TRBD1 (6 bases). CDR1 and CDR2 from the germline V gene are ENHRY and SYGVKD. The CDR3 consists of 14 residues. V was shortened by 3 bases and J by 6 bases, with 12 bases between the two germline ends. The CDR3 here is CAISENREGQPQHF. The CDR3, as DNA: TGTGCCATCAGTGAAAACAGGGAGGGTCAGCCCCAGCATTTT.

The V call is TRBV2, the J call TRBJ1-1; D not resolved. Germline V gene lookup returns CDR1 SNHLY and CDR2 FYNNEI. The CDR3 extends over 15 amino acids. Trimming left V 5 bases short and J 1 base short, with 14 bases between. The CDR3: CASSSEGKTNTEAFF. In DNA form, the CDR3 reads TGTGCCAGCAGTTCGGAAGGGAAAACGAACACTGAAGCTTTCTTT.

This clonotype has just a few counts. The chain is built from TRBV4-2 and TRBJ2-2; D not certain. The V end was cut by 7 bases, the J end by 2 bases, with 11 bases between. CDR1 and CDR2 from the germline V gene are LGHNA and YNFKEQ. CDR3 length: 14 amino acids. The CDR3 spells CASIQQANTGELFF. The CDR3, as DNA: TGTGCCAGCATTCAGCAGGCTAACACCGGGGAGCTGTTTTTT.

V usage is TRBV5-1 and J usage is TRBJ2-2; D is undetermined. Trimming cost V 2 bases and J 7 bases, with 6 bases left between them. There are 12 residues in the CDR3. The germline CDR1 and CDR2 sequences are SGHRS and YFSETQ. CDR3 region: CASSFTHGELFF. The CDR3 coding sequence is TGCGCCAGCAGCTTTACCCACGGGGAGCTGTTTTTT.

The chain recombines TRBV5-1 with TRBJ2-3, with 13 bases that match TRBD2. The CDR3 consists of 17 residues. Germline values: CDR1 SGHRS, CDR2 YFSETQ. The V and J ends lost 1 base and 0 bases, in that order; junction bases with no gene match: 2. CDR3 loop: CASSLRGLAGSTDTQYF. The CDR3 bases are TGCGCCAGCAGCTTGAGGGGACTAGCGGGGAGCACAGATACGCAGTATTTT.